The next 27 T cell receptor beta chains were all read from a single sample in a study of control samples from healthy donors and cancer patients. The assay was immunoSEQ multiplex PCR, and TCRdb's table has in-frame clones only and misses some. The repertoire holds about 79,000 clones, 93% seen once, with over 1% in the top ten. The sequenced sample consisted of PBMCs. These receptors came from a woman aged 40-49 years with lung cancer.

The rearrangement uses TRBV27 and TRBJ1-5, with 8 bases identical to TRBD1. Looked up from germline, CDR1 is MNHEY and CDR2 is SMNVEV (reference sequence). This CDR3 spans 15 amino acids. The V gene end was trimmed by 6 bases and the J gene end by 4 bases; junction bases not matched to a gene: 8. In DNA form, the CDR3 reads TGTGCCAGCAGGCCTACCGGGACAGGTAATCAGCCCCAGCATTTT. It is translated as CASRPTGTGNQPQHF.

CDR3 protein: CASSYSGVNEKLFF. CDR3 sequence (DNA): TGTGCCAGCAGTTACTCGGGCGTCAATGAAAAACTGTTTTTT. This rearrangement joins TRBV6-5 to TRBJ1-4, with D unclear. CDR1 is MNHEY and CDR2 is SVGAGI in the germline V gene. Trimming left V 0 bases short and J 5 bases short, with 7 bases between. CDR3 length: 14 residues.

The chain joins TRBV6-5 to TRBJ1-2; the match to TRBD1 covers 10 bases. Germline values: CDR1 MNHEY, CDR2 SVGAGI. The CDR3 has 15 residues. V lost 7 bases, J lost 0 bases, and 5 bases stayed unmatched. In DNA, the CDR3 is TGTGCCAGCACCCGACAGGGGGCGGCTAACTATGGCTACACCTTC. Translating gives CASTRQGAANYGYTF.

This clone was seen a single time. The DNA for the CDR3 is TGTGCCAGCAGTGAAGGGCACCGCTATGGCTACACCTTC. It codes for CASSEGHRYGYTF. The rearrangement links TRBV2 to TRBJ1-2, with no clear D. CDR1 and CDR2 from the germline V gene are SNHLY and FYNNEI. This CDR3 contains 13 residues. V lost 1 base, J lost 4 bases, and 7 bases lay in between.

CDR3 amino acids: CASSWPEGGNQETQYF. Written as DNA, the CDR3 is TGTGCCAGCAGTTGGCCGGAGGGGGGTAATCAAGAGACCCAGTACTTC. The rearrangement uses TRBV2 and TRBJ2-5; possibly TRBD1 or TRBD2 for D (6 bases each). The CDR3 runs 16 residues. V shed 5 bases and J shed 2 bases, with 18 bases lying between them. From germline, CDR1 is SNHLY and CDR2 FYNNEI. Full variable domain (rest looked up from reference TRBV2 and TRBJ2-5): EPEVTQTPSHQVTQMGQEVILRCVPISNHLYFYWYRQILGQKVEFLVSFYNNEISEKSEIFDDQFSVERPDGSNFTLKIRSTKLEDSAMYFCASSWPEGGNQETQYFGPGTRLLVL.

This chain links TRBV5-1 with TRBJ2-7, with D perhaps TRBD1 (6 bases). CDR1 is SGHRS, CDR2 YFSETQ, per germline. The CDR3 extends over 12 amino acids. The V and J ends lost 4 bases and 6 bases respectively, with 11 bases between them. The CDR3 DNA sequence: TGCGCCAGCAGCGTTACAGGGTTCGAGCAGTACTTC. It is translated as CASSVTGFEQYF.

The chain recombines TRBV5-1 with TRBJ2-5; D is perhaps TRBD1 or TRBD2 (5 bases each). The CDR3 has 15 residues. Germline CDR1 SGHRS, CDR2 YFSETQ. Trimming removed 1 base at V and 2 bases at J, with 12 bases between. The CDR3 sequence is CASSLYGAPQETQYF. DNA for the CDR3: TGCGCCAGCAGCTTGTACGGGGCCCCTCAAGAGACCCAGTACTTC.

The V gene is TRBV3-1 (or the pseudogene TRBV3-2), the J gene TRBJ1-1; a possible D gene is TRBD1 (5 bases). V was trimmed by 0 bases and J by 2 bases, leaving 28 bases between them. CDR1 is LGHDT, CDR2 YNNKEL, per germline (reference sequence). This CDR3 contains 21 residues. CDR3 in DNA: TGTGCCAGCAGCCAAGATCGACAGCCACCCTTCCGCTCCCGGCTTAACACTGAAGCTTTCTTT. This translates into CASSQDRQPPFRSRLNTEAFF.

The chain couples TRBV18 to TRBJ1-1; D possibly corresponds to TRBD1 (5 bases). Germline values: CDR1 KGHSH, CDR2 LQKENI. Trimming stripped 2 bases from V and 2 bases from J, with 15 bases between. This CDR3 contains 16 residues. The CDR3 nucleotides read TGTGCCAGCTCACCATGGGGGGACTTAGATAACACTGAAGCTTTCTTT. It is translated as CASSPWGDLDNTEAFF.

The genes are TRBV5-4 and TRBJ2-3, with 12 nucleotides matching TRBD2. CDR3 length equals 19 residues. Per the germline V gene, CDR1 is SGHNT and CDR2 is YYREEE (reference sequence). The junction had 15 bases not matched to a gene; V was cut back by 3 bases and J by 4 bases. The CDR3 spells CASSSRPGATSGGPDTQYF. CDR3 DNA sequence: TGTGCCAGCAGCTCCCGTCCGGGGGCGACTAGCGGGGGTCCAGATACGCAGTATTTT.

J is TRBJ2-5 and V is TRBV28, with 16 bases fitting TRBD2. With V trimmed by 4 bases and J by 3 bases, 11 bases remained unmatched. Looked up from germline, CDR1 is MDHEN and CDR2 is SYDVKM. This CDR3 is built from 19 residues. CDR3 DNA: TGTGCCAGCAGTTACCCAGCCGGGACTAGCGGGGGGGCCGAAGAGACCCAGTACTTC. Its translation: CASSYPAGTSGGAEETQYF.

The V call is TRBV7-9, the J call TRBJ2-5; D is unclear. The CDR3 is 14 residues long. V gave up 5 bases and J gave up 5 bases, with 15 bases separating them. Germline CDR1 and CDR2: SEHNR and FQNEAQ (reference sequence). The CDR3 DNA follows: TGTGCCAGCAGCCCAAAAACCCTGGTGGAGACCCAGTACTTC. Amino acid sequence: CASSPKTLVETQYF.

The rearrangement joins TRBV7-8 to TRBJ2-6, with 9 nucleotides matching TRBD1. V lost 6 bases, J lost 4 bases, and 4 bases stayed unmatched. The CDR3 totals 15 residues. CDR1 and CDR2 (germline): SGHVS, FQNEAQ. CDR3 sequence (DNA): TGTGCCAGCAGAGGACAGGGGACCGGGGCCAACGTCCTGACTTTC. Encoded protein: CASRGQGTGANVLTF.

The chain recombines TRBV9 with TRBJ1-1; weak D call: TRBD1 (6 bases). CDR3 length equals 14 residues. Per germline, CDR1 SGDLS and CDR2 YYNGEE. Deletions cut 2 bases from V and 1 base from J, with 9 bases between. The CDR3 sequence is CASSVDRRNTEAFF. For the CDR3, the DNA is TGTGCCAGCAGCGTTGACAGGCGGAACACTGAAGCTTTCTTT.

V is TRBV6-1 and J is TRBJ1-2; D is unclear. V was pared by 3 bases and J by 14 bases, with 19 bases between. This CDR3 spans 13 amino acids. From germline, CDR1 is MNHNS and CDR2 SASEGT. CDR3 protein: CASSDTTRPPNTF. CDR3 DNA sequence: TGTGCCAGCAGTGACACTACGAGGCCTCCCAATACCTTC.

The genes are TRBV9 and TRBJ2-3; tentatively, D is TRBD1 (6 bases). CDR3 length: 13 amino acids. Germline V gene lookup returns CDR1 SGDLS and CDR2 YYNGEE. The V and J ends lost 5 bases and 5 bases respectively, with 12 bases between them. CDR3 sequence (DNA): TGTGCCAGCAGTGGTGGGGGCGGAGATACGCAGTATTTT. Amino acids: CASSGGGGDTQYF.

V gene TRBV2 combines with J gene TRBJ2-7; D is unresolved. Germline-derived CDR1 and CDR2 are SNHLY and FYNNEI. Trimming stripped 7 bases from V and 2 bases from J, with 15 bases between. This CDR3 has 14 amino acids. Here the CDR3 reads CASNDVLKAYEQYF. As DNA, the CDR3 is TGTGCCAGCAACGACGTCCTGAAAGCCTACGAGCAGTACTTC.

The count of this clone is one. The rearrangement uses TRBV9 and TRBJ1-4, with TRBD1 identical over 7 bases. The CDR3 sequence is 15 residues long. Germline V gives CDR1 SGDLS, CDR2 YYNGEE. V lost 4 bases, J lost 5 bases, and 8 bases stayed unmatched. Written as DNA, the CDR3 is TGTGCCAGCAGCAACGGGGACAGAGTAAATGAAAAACTGTTTTTT. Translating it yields CASSNGDRVNEKLFF.

CDR3 region: CASSGHNQETQYF. The CDR3 nucleotides read TGTGCCAGCAGCGGGCACAACCAAGAGACCCAGTACTTC. V gene TRBV9 combines with J gene TRBJ2-5; D gene ambiguous. The germline V gene has CDR1 SGDLS and CDR2 YYNGEE. CDR3 size: 13 residues. V was clipped by 3 bases and J by 0 bases, with 6 bases between them.

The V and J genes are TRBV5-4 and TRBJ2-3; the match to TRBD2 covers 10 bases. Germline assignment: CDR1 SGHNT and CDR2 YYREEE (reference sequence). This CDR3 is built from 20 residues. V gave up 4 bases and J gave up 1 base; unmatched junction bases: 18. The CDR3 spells CASSRRIFNVGLAGTDTQYF. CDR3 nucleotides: TGTGCCAGCAGCCGTCGGATATTTAATGTAGGACTAGCGGGCACAGATACGCAGTATTTT.

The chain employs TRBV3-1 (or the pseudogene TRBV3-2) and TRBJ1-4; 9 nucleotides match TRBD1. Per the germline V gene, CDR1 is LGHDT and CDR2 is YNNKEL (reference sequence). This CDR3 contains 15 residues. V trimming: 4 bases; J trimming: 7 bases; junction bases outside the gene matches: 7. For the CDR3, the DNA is TGTGCCAGCAGCCGAGGCGGGACAGGGATTGAAAAACTGTTTTTT. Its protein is CASSRGGTGIEKLFF.

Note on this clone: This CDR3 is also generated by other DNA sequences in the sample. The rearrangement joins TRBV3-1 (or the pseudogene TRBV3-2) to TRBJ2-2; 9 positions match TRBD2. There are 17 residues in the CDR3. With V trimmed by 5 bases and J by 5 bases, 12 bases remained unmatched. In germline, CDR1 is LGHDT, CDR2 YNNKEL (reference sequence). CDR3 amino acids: CASSSLAGGPSTGELFF. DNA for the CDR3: TGTGCCAGCAGCTCTCTCGCGGGGGGGCCAAGTACCGGGGAGCTGTTTTTT.

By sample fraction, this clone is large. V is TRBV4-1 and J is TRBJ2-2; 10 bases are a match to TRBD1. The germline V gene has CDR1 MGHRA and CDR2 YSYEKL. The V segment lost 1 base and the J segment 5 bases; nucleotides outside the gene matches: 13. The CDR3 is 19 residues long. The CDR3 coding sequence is TGCGCCAGCAGCCAAGGGACAGGGGGTCCGATCTCGAGTACCGGGGAGCTGTTTTTT. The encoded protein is CASSQGTGGPISSTGELFF.

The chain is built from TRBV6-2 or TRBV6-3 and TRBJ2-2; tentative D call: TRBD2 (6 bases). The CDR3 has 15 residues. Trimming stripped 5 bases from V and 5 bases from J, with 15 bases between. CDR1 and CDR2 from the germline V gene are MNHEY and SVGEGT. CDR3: CASSRDSFGTGELFF. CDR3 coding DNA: TGTGCCAGCAGTCGGGACTCATTCGGGACCGGGGAGCTGTTTTTT.

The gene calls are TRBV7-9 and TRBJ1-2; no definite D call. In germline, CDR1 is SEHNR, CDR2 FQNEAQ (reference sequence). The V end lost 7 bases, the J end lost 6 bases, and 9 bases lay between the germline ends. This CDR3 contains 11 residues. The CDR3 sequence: CASKNLDGYTF. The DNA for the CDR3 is TGTGCCAGCAAAAACCTTGATGGCTACACCTTC.

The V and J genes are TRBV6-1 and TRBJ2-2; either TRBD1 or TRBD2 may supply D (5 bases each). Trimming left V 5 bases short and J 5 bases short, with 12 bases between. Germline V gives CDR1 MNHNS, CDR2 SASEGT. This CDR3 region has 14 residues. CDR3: CASSYGTETGELFF. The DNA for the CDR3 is TGTGCCAGCAGTTATGGGACGGAGACCGGGGAGCTGTTTTTT.

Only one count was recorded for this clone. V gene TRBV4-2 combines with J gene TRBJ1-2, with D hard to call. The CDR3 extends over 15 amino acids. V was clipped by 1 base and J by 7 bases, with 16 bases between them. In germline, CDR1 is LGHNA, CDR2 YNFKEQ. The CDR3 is CASSQVQVSMSGYTF. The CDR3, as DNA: TGTGCCAGCAGCCAAGTTCAGGTCTCGATGAGTGGCTACACCTTC.